The sequence of this T cell receptor beta chain was determined in a study of blood T cell repertoires in COVID-19. Turning to the study itself: Sample material is recorded as cDNA or gDNA derived from T cells, B-cell-depleted T cells, or PBMCs.

V dropped 3 bases and J dropped 6 bases, with 13 bases sitting between them. CDR3 length: 14 residues. Per germline, CDR1 SGHDT and CDR2 YYEEEE. Recruitment covered about two dozen US areas and drew participants whose ages spanned roughly 18 to 89 years. Authors' data handling: Nucleated cell number was recorded as an estimate derived from reference gene primer amplification. Repertoires were generated with immunoSEQ multiplex PCR, while TCRdb's copy carries only in-frame clones and drops some. The D gene and trimming were derived from the DNA, and the V and J assignments and clone size from that table. The sample includes approximately 230,000 clones, around nine tenths seen only once; the top ten take 4.1%.

The V gene is TRBV5-6, the J gene TRBJ2-1, with D hard to call. This TCR was sampled from a woman aged 25 to 45 who had recovered from COVID-19. Material: PBMCs or T cells enriched from blood (not recorded which). DNA for the CDR3: TGTGCCAGCAGCTCCCAGGTCCGTTCCAATGAGCAGTTCTTC. It is translated as CASSSQVRSNEQFF.